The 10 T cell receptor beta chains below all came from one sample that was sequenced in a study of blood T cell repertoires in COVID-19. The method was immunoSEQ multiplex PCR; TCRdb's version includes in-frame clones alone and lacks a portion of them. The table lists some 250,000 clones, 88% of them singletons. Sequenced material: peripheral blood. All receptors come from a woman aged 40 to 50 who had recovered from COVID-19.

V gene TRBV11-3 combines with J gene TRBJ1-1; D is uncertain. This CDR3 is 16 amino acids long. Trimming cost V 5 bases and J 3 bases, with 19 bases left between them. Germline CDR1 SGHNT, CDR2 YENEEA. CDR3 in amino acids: CASSPKAPNGYTEAFF. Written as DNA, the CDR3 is TGTGCCAGCAGCCCGAAGGCCCCAAACGGGTACACTGAAGCTTTCTTT.

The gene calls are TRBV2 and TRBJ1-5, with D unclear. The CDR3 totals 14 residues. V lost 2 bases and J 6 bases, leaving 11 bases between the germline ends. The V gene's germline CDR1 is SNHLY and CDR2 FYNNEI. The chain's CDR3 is CASSEIGGGQPQHF. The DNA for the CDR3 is TGTGCCAGCAGTGAAATCGGAGGCGGTCAGCCCCAGCATTTT.

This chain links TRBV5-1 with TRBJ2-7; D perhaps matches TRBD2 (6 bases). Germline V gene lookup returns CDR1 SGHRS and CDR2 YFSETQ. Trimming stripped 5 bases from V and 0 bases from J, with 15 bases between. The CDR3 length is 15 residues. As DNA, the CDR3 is TGCGCCAGCAGATACTTGAGTAGCGGCTCCTACGAGCAGTACTTC. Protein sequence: CASRYLSSGSYEQYF. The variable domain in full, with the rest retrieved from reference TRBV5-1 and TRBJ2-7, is KAGVTQTPRYLIKTRGQQVTLSCSPISGHRSVSWYQQTPGQGLQFLFEYFSETQRNKGNFPGRFSGRQFSNSRSEMNVSTLELGDSALYLCASRYLSSGSYEQYFGPGTRLTVT.

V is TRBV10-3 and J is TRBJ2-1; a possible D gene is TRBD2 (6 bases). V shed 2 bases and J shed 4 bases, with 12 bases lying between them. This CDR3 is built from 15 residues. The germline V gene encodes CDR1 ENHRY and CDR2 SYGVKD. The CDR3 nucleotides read TGTGCCATCAGTGAGGGGCAGGGAGGTTACAATGAGCAGTTCTTC. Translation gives CAISEGQGGYNEQFF.

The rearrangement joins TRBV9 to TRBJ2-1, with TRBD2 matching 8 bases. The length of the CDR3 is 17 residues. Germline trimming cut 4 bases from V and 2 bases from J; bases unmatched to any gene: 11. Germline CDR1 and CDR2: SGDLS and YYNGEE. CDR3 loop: CASSHPRGRGAYNEQFF. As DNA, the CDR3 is TGTGCCAGCAGCCACCCTCGGGGGCGGGGGGCCTACAATGAGCAGTTCTTC.

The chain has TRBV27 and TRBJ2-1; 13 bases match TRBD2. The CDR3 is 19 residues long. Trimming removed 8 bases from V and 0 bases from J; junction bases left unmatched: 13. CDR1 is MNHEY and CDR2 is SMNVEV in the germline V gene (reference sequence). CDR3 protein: CASRHTGTSGVASYNEQFF. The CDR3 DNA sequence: TGTGCCAGCCGACATACCGGGACTAGCGGGGTAGCCTCCTACAATGAGCAGTTCTTC.

DNA for the CDR3: TGTGCCTGGAGCTTTAATGAAAAACTGTTTTTT. Protein sequence: CAWSFNEKLFF. The chain is built from TRBV30 and TRBJ1-4; D call uncertain. Trimming removed 3 bases from V and 4 bases from J, with 3 bases in between. The germline V gene has CDR1 GTSNPN and CDR2 SVGIG (reference sequence). The CDR3 totals 11 residues.

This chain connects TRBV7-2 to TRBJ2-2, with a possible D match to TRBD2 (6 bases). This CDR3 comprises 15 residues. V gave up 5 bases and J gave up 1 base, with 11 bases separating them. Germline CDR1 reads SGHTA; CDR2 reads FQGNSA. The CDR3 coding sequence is TGTGCCAGCAGCCTTGGAGGGTGGAACACCGGGGAGCTGTTTTTT. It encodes CASSLGGWNTGELFF.

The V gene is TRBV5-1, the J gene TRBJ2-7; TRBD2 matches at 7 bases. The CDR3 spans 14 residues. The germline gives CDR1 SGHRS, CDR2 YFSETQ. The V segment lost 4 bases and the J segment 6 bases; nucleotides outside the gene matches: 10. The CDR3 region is CASSPRGGTGEQYF. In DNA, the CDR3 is TGCGCCAGCAGCCCCCGGGGAGGGACGGGCGAGCAGTACTTC.

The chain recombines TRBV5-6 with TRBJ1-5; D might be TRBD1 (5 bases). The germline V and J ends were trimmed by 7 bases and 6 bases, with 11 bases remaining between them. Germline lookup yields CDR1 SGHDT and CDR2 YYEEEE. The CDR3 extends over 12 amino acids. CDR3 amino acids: CASARGSQPQHF. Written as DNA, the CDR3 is TGTGCCAGCGCCCGGGGGAGTCAGCCCCAGCATTTT.